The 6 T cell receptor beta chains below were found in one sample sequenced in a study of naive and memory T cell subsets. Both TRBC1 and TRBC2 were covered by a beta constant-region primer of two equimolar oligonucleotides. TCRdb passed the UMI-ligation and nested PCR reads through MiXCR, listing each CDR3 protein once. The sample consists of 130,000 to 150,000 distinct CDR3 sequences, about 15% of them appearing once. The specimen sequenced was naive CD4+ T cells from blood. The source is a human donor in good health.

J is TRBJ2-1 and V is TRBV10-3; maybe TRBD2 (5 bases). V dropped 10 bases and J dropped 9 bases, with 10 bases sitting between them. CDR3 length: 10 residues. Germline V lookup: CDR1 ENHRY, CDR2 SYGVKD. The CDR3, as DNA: TGTGCCACCGCGGGTAGTGAGCAGTTCTTC. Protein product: CATAGSEQFF.

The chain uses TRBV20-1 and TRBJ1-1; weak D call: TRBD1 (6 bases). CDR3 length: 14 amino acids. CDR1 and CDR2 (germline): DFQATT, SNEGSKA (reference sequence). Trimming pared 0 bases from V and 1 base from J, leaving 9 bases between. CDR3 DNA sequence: TGCAGTGCTAGAGATGCCAGGGGGAACACTGAAGCTTTCTTT. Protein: CSARDARGNTEAFF.

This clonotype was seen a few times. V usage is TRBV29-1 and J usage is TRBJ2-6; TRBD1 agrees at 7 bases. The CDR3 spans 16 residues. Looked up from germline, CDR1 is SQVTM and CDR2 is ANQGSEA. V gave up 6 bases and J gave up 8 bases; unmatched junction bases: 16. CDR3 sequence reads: CSVALTGTGPPNVLTF. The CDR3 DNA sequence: TGCAGCGTCGCCTTGACAGGGACGGGACCCCCCAACGTCCTGACTTTC.

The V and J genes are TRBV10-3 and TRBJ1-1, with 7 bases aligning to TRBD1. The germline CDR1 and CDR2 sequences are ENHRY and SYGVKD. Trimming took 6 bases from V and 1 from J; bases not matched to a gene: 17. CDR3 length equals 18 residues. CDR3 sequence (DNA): TGTGCCATCAGACCTGGACAGGCCGCGAGGCGGACGAACACTGAAGCTTTCTTT. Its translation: CAIRPGQAARRTNTEAFF.

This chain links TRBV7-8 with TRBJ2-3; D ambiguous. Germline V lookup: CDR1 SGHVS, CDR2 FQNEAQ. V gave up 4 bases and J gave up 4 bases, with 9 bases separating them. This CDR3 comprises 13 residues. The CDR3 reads CASSSSGSDTQYF. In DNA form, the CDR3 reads TGTGCCAGCAGCTCCTCCGGGTCAGATACGCAGTATTTT.

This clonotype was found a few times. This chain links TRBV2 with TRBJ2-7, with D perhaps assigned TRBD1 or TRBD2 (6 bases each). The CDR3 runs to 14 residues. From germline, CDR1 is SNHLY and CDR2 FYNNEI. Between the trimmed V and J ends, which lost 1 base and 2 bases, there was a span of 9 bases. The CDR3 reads CASSEVGGPYEQYF. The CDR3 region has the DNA TGTGCCAGCAGTGAAGTTGGGGGGCCCTACGAGCAGTACTTC.